The 19 T cell receptor beta chains reported below all come from one sample, sequenced in a study of siplizumab effects on memory and regulatory T cells. Clones were read by immunoSEQ multiplex PCR, and TCRdb kept only the in-frame ones, dropping some. Of approximately 110,000 clones in the sample, 85% to 95% were seen once. Material for sequencing was CD4+ T cells sorted from blood. All receptors come from a human donor in good health.

V is TRBV7-2 and J is TRBJ2-7, with TRBD1 identical over 7 bases. This CDR3 has 14 amino acids. The trim removed 5 bases at V and 5 bases at J, leaving 9 bases unmatched. Germline CDR1 SGHTA, CDR2 FQGNSA. The CDR3 spells CASSRDRAPNEQYF. In nucleotides, the CDR3 is TGTGCCAGCAGCCGAGACAGGGCACCCAACGAGCAGTACTTC.

V usage is TRBV15 and J usage is TRBJ1-1; D is uncertain. Trimming pared 1 base from V and 6 bases from J, leaving 15 bases between. In germline, CDR1 is LNHNV, CDR2 YYDKDF (reference sequence). CDR3 length: 15 amino acids. For the CDR3, the DNA is TGTGCCACCAGCAGAGGAATAGAAGCTTTCGCTGAAGCTTTCTTT. Residues: CATSRGIEAFAEAFF.

This chain connects TRBV5-6 to TRBJ2-7; 7 nucleotides match TRBD2. Germline CDR1 and CDR2: SGHDT and YYEEEE. The V gene end was trimmed by 0 bases and the J gene end by 5 bases; junction bases not matched to a gene: 11. This CDR3 has 16 amino acids. CDR3 loop: CASSLAGGSSFDEQYF. The CDR3 DNA sequence: TGTGCCAGCAGCTTGGCGGGCGGGAGCAGTTTCGACGAGCAGTACTTC.

This chain joins TRBV6-1 and TRBJ2-5; the D gene is possibly TRBD1 (6 bases). Trimming stripped 7 bases from V and 1 base from J, with 10 bases between. This CDR3 has 13 residues. The germline V gene has CDR1 MNHNS and CDR2 SASEGT. The CDR3 region is CASTIQGQETQYF. DNA of the CDR3: TGTGCCAGCACTATACAGGGCCAAGAGACCCAGTACTTC.

The rearrangement joins TRBV7-8 to TRBJ2-5; possibly TRBD1 for D (5 bases). The J call may be incorrect, as the DNA end agrees better with TRBJ2-7. In germline, CDR1 is SGHVS, CDR2 FQNEAQ. The CDR3 is 13 residues long. CDR3 loop: CASSLEDSYEQYF. In DNA, the CDR3 is TGTGCCAGCAGCTTAGAAGACAGCTACGAGCAGTACTTC.

CDR3 nucleotides: TGTGCCAGCAGCCCTGGGGCTAGCGGATACCAAATGACAAGCTCCTACGAGCAGTACTTC. Protein product: CASSPGASGYQMTSSYEQYF. The gene calls are TRBV9 and TRBJ2-7; 7 nucleotides line up with TRBD2. Germline lookup yields CDR1 SGDLS and CDR2 YYNGEE. Trimming at V came to 4 bases and at J to 0 bases, leaving 22 bases not matched to a gene. The CDR3 totals 20 residues.

V usage is TRBV7-9 and J usage is TRBJ1-4; a weak D match, TRBD1 (5 bases). There are 15 residues in the CDR3. V gave up 1 base and J gave up 0 bases, with 6 bases separating them. Germline CDR1 and CDR2: SEHNR and FQNEAQ (reference sequence). CDR3 in amino acids: CASSLVQATNEKLFF. As DNA, the CDR3 is TGTGCCAGCAGCTTAGTACAGGCAACTAATGAAAAACTGTTTTTT.

This chain uses TRBV25-1 with TRBJ2-3; D not certain. V was shortened by 2 bases and J by 8 bases, with 11 bases between the two germline ends. CDR1 is MGHDK, CDR2 SYGVNS, per germline. There are 13 residues in the CDR3. The CDR3 loop reads CASSEGERRTQYF. CDR3 DNA: TGTGCCAGCAGTGAAGGGGAACGACGTACGCAGTATTTT.

The chain has TRBV11-1 and TRBJ2-3; D is uncertain. V shed 0 bases and J shed 5 bases, with 12 bases lying between them. The germline V gene encodes CDR1 SGHAT and CDR2 FQDESV (reference sequence). The CDR3 runs 15 residues. The DNA of the CDR3 is TGTGCCAGCAGCTTAGCGGCGGCCGTGGGAGATACGCAGTATTTT. It encodes CASSLAAAVGDTQYF.

The chain recombines TRBV5-1 with TRBJ2-3, with 15 bases matching TRBD2. Germline V gene data show CDR1 as SGHRS and CDR2 as YFSETQ. The V and J ends lost 4 bases and 1 base, in that order; junction bases with no gene match: 4. The CDR3 is made up of 17 amino acids. The CDR3, as DNA: TGCGCCAGCAGCCCGGGACTAGCGGGAGGAGGCACAGATACGCAGTATTTT. Translating it yields CASSPGLAGGGTDTQYF.

The chain is built from TRBV18 and TRBJ2-7, with no clear D. CDR1 KGHSH and CDR2 LQKENI come from the germline V gene. V lost 1 base to trimming and J lost 3 bases, with 7 bases between them. This CDR3 has 13 amino acids. CDR3 region: CASSPQEFYEQYF. For the CDR3, the DNA is TGTGCCAGCTCACCACAGGAATTCTACGAGCAGTACTTC.

Notes on this clone: Other nucleotide sequences in the sample specify the same CDR3. The chain couples TRBV19 to TRBJ2-3, with D unresolved. The CDR3 totals 13 residues. Germline assignment: CDR1 LNHDA and CDR2 SQIVND (reference sequence). With 5 bases removed from V and 0 bases from J, the gap between germline ends came to 6 bases. CDR3 DNA: TGTGCCAGTAGTCATCCTAGCACAGATACGCAGTATTTT. Translation gives CASSHPSTDTQYF.

The chain uses TRBV6-5 and TRBJ2-1; 7 bases fit TRBD1. V was clipped by 3 bases and J by 4 bases; unmatched bases: 6. This CDR3 comprises 15 residues. Germline V gene sequence: CDR1 MNHEY, CDR2 SVGAGI. The CDR3 DNA is TGTGCCAGCAGTTATTCAGGGGGAGAATACAATGAGCAGTTCTTC. It is translated as CASSYSGGEYNEQFF.

The chain is built from TRBV19 and TRBJ2-1; 10 positions agree with TRBD1. There are 15 residues in the CDR3. CDR1 is LNHDA, CDR2 SQIVND, per germline (reference sequence). Trimming cost V 1 base and J 8 bases; bases outside gene matches: 5. The CDR3 nucleotides are TGTGCCAGTAGTATAGGACAGGGGGCTGAGGATGAGCAGTTCTTC. It specifies CASSIGQGAEDEQFF.

The J gene is TRBJ2-3, the V gene TRBV5-6; TRBD2 matches at 10 bases. The CDR3 has 15 residues. J was trimmed by 0 bases and V by 6 bases; bases with no gene match: 4. From germline, CDR1 is SGHDT and CDR2 YYEEEE. The CDR3 spells CASISSGGSTDTQYF. CDR3 coding DNA: TGTGCCAGCATATCTAGCGGGGGTAGCACAGATACGCAGTATTTT. Variable domain in full (rest from reference TRBV5-6 and TRBJ2-3): DAGVTQSPTHLIKTRGQQVTLRCSPKSGHDTVSWYQQALGQGPQFIFQYYEEEERQRGNFPDRFSGHQFPNYSSELNVNALLLGDSALYLCASISSGGSTDTQYFGPGTRLTVL.

The rearrangement uses TRBV6-5 and TRBJ2-7, with 9 bases lining up with TRBD2. CDR3 length: 15 amino acids. Germline CDR1 is MNHEY and CDR2 is SVGAGI. Trimming took 6 bases from V and 4 from J; bases not matched to a gene: 10. The CDR3 protein is CASRLGTSRLYEQYF. CDR3 bases: TGTGCCAGCAGACTTGGGACTAGCAGATTATACGAGCAGTACTTC.

The CDR3 DNA is TGCGCCAGCAGCTTTGGGCAGGGAGGACACAATGAGCAGTTCTTC. Its translation: CASSFGQGGHNEQFF. The V call is TRBV5-1, the J call TRBJ2-1; D might be TRBD2 (6 bases). Germline V gene data show CDR1 as SGHRS and CDR2 as YFSETQ. Between the trimmed V and J ends, which lost 2 bases and 5 bases, there was a span of 14 bases. This CDR3 is built from 15 residues.

The chain is built from TRBV30 and TRBJ2-7; perhaps TRBD2 as D (5 bases). Germline V CDR1 and CDR2: GTSNPN, SVGIG (reference sequence). This CDR3 region has 13 residues. The V end lost 5 bases, the J end lost 2 bases, and 13 bases lay between the germline ends. The CDR3 protein is CAWAGLAPYEQYF. The CDR3, as DNA: TGTGCCTGGGCCGGGTTAGCGCCCTACGAGCAGTACTTC.

In regard to this clone: Other DNA sequences in the same sample also yield this CDR3. CDR3 DNA: TGCGCCAGCAGCTTGCAGGGTTCAGAGACCCAGTACTTC. Protein sequence: CASSLQGSETQYF. This rearrangement joins TRBV5-1 to TRBJ2-5, with D possibly being TRBD1 (5 bases). In germline, CDR1 is SGHRS, CDR2 YFSETQ. The CDR3 runs to 13 residues. V was clipped by 1 base and J by 4 bases, with 8 bases between them. Full variable domain (outside the CDR3, taken from reference TRBV5-1 and TRBJ2-5): KAGVTQTPRYLIKTRGQQVTLSCSPISGHRSVSWYQQTPGQGLQFLFEYFSETQRNKGNFPGRFSGRQFSNSRSEMNVSTLELGDSALYLCASSLQGSETQYFGPGTRLLVL.